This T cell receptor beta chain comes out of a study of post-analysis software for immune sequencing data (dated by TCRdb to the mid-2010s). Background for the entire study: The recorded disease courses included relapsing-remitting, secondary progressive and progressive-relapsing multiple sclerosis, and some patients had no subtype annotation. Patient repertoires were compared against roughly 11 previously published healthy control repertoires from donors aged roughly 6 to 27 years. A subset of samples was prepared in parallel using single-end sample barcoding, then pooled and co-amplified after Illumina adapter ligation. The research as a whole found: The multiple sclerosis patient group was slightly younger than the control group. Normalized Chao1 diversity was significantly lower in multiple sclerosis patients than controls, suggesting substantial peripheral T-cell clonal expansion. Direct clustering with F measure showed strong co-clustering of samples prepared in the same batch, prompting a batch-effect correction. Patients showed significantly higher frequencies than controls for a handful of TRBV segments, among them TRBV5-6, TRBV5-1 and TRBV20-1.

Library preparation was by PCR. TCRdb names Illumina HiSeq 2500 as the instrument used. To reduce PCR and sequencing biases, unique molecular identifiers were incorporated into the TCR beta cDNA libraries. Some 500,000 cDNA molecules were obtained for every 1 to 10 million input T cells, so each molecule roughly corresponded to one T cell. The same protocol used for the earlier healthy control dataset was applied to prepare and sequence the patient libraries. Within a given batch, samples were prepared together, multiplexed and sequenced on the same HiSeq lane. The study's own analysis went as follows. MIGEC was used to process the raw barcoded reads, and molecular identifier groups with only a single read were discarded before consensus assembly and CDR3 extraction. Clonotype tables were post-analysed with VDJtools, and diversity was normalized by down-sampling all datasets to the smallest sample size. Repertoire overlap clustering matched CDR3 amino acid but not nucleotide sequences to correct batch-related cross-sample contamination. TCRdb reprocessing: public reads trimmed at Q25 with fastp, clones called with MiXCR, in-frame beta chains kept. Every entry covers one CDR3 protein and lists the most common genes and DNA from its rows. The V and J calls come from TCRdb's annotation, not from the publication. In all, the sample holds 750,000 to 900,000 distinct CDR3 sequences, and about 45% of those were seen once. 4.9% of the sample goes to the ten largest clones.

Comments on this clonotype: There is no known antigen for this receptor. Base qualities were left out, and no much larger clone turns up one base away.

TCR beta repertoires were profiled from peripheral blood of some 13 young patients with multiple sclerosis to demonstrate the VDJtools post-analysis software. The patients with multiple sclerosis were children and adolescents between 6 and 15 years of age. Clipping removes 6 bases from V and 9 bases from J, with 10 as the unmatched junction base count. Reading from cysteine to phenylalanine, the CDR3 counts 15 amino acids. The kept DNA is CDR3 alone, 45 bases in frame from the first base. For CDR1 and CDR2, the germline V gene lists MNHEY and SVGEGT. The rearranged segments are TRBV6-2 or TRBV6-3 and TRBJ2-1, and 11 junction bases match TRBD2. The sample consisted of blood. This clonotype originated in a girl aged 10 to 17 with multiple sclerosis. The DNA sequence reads TGTGCCAGCAGACCGACTAGCGGGACGGGTAGTGAGCAGTTCTTC. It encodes CASRPTSGTGSEQFF.